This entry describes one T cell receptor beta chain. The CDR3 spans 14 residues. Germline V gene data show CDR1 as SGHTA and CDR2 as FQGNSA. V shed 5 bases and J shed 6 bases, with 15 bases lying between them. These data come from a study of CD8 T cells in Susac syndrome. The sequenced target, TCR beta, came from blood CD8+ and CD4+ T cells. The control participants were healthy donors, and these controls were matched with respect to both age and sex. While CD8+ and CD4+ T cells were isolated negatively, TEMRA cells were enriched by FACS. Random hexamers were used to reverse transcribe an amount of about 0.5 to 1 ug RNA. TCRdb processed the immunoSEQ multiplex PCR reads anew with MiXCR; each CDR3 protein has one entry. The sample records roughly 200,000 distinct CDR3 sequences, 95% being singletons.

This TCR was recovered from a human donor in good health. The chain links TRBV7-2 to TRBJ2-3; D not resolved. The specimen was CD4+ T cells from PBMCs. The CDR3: CASSRDSNGDTQYF. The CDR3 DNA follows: TGTGCCAGCAGCCGAGACTCAAATGGGGATACGCAGTATTTT.